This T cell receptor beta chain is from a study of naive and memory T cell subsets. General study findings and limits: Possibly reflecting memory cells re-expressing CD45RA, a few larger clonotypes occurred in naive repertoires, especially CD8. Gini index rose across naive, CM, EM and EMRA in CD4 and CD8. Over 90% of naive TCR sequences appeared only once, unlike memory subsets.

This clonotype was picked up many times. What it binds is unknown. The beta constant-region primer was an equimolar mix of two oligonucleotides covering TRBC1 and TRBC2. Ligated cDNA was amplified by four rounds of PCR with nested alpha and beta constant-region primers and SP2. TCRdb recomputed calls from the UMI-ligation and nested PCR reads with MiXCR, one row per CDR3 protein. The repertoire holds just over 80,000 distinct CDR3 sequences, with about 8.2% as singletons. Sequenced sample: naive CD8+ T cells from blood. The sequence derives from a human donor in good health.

The CDR3 reads CASSLDVNTEAFF. Written as DNA, the CDR3 is TGTGCCAGCAGCTTAGATGTGAACACTGAAGCTTTCTTT. The chain couples TRBV13 to TRBJ1-1; D remains ambiguous. CDR1 and CDR2 from the germline V gene are PRHDT and FYEKMQ (reference sequence). CDR3 size: 13 residues. V lost 1 base to trimming and J lost 0 bases, with 3 bases between them.